The subject of this entry is one TCR beta chain. Antigen: not known. The record originates from a study of blood T cells in healthy people across ages. Study-wide findings and caveats: Because sorting was not performed, PBMCs prevented conclusive naive versus antigen-experienced comparison.

Using a J-beta primer mix together with a sample-barcoded 5' primer, a second PCR was run for roughly 7 to 12 cycles. Through a template-switch adaptor with 12 random nucleotides, each cDNA molecule received a tag. TCRdb recomputed calls from the 5' RACE reads with MiXCR, one row per CDR3 protein. The table includes 800,000 to 1,300,000 distinct CDR3 sequences, about 23% detected once. These records were also assigned to another study, of T cells of mothers and their children.

The source is a girl aged 2 to 10 in good health. Sequences were obtained from blood.

The CDR3 spells CAISGETDTQYF. The CDR3 bases are TGTGCCATCAGTGGGGAGACAGATACGCAGTATTTT. This chain connects TRBV10-3 to TRBJ2-3; tentative D call: TRBD2 (5 bases). This CDR3 contains 12 residues. Germline assignment: CDR1 ENHRY and CDR2 SYGVKD. The V gene lost 4 bases and the J gene lost 3 bases, with 5 bases spanning the gap.